The T cell receptor (beta chain) under discussion was sequenced for a study of blood T cell repertoires in COVID-19. Study in general: COVID-19 samples collected from the United States, Italy and Spain covered acute and convalescent phases. T cells, B-cell-depleted T cells, or PBMCs supplied cDNA or gDNA.

Participants' reported clinical history set cohort assignment. Germline V lookup: CDR1 SGDLS, CDR2 YYNGEE. This CDR3 is built from 15 residues. V was trimmed by 0 bases and J by 1 base, leaving 8 bases between them. Study processing details: Amplified reference gene primers provided the basis for estimating nucleated cell counts. The assay was immunoSEQ multiplex PCR, and TCRdb's table has in-frame clones only and misses some. That table is the source of V, J and clone size, and D and trimming were worked out from the DNA. The sample consists of about 220,000 clones, roughly 80% of them appearing once.

The specimen was PBMCs or T cells enriched from blood (not recorded which). The chain carries TRBV9 and TRBJ2-1; maybe TRBD1 (6 bases). This receptor was obtained from a woman in her thirties or forties with acute COVID-19. The CDR3 is CASSVEGDSYNEQFF. CDR3 nucleotide sequence: TGTGCCAGCAGCGTAGAGGGGGATTCCTACAATGAGCAGTTCTTC. Variable domain in full (rest from reference TRBV9 and TRBJ2-1): DSGVTQTPKHLITATGQRVTLRCSPRSGDLSVYWYQQSLDQGLQFLIQYYNGEERAKGNILERFSAQQFPDLHSELNLSSLELGDSALYFCASSVEGDSYNEQFFGPGTRLTVL.